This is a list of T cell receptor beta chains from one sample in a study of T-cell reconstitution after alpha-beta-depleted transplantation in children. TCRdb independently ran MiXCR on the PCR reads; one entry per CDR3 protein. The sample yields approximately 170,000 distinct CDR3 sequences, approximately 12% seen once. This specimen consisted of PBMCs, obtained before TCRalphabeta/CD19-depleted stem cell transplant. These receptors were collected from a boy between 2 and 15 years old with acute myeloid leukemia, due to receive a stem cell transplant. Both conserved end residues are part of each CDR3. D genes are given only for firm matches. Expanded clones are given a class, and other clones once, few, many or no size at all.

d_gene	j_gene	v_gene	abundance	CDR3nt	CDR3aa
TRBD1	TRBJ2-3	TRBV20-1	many	TGCAGTGCTAGAGCCACCTCGGGACAGGGGTTTACAGATACGCAGTATTTT	CSARATSGQGFTDTQYF
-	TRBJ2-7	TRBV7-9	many	TGTGCCAGCAGCTTAGGCGGGGCGACCTTCTACGAGCAGTACTTC	CASSLGGATFYEQYF
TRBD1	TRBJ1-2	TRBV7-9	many	TGTGCCAGCAGCTTCGGGACAGCTAACTATGGCTACACCTTC	CASSFGTANYGYTF
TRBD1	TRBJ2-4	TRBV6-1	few	TGTGCCAGCAGCCGTCCGGGACAGGGGGGCAACATTCAGTACTTC	CASSRPGQGGNIQYF
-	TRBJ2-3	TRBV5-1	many	TGCGCCAGCAGTTCCCGCACAGATACGCAGTATTTT	CASSSRTDTQYF
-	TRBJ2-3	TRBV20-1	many	TGCAGTGCTAGCGGCTCAGCCTCCGCTAGCACAGATACGCAGTATTTT	CSASGSASASTDTQYF
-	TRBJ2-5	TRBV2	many	TGTGCCAGCAGGGGGACCAGGGGCGTCCAAGAGACCCAGTACTTC	CASRGTRGVQETQYF
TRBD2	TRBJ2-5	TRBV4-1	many	TGCGCCAGCAGCTGGGGACTAGCGGTACAAGAGACCCAGTACTTC	CASSWGLAVQETQYF
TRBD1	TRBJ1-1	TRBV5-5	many	TGTGCCAGCAGCCTGGGACAGGGGTTGGTGAACACTGAAGCTTTCTTT	CASSLGQGLVNTEAFF
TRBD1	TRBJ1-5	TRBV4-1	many	TGCGCCAGCAGCCCCAGGGTCTGGACAGGGAGTCAGCCCCAGCATTTT	CASSPRVWTGSQPQHF
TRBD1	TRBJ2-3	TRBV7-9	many	TGTGCCAGCAGCTTAAGACAGGGGGCTGCAGATACGCAGTATTTT	CASSLRQGAADTQYF
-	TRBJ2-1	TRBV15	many	TGTGCCACCAGCAGAGTCCCCCCCGAGCAGTTCTTC	CATSRVPPEQFF
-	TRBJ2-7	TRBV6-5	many	TGTGCCAGCAGTTACAAGGGTAGGGACGAGCAGTACTTC	CASSYKGRDEQYF
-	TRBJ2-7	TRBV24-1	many	TGTGCCACCAATCAACCAAACCTTGGGACAACCAACGAGCAGTACTTC	CATNQPNLGTTNEQYF
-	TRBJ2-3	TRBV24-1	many	TGTGCCACCAGTGATTCCCACGACTTGTACACAGATACGCAGTATTTT	CATSDSHDLYTDTQYF
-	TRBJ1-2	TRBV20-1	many	TGCAGTGCTAGAGATCCGGCCGGGGGATGGTTGGGCTACACCTTC	CSARDPAGGWLGYTF
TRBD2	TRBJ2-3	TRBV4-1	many	TGCGCCAGCAGCCGAGCTGCGCGGGAGGTCGCAGATACGCAGTATTTT	CASSRAAREVADTQYF
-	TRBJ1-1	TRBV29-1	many	TGCAGCGTTGACCAAGACGGGCAGAACACTGAAGCTTTCTTT	CSVDQDGQNTEAFF
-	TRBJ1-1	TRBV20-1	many	TGCAGTGCTAGAGTCAATCGTCTTGAAGCTTTCTTT	CSARVNRLEAFF
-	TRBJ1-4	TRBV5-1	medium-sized	TGCGCCAGCAGCTTGGGGACGGCTACTAATGAAAAACTGTTTTTT	CASSLGTATNEKLFF
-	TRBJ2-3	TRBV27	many	TGTGCCAGCAGTTTAATGTCCAGGGGAGTAGATACGCAGTATTTT	CASSLMSRGVDTQYF
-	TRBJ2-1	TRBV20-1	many	TGCAGTGCTCCTTACCCCAAGGAAACTCAGTACAATGAGCAGTTCTTC	CSAPYPKETQYNEQFF
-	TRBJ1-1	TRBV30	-	TGTGCCTGGAGTGTCCGGACAGAACTTCATTCTGAAGCTTTCTTT	CAWSVRTELHSEAFF
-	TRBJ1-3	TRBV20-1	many	TGCAGTGCTGGGATGGAGACCACCATATATTTT	CSAGMETTIYF
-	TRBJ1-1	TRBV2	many	TGTGCCAGCAGTGAAGCTGCGGGGGGTGGGAGGAACACTGAAGCTTTCTTT	CASSEAAGGGRNTEAFF
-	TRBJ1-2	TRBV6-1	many	TGTGCCAGCAGTGAAGCGGTCCGGAGAGGCTACACCTTC	CASSEAVRRGYTF
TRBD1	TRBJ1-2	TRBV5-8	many	TGTGCCAGCAGCTTCCGGGGACAGGGCGGATATGGCTACACCTTC	CASSFRGQGGYGYTF
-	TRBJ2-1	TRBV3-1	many	TGTGCCAGCAGCCAAGAAGGGGCCCCCGAGGATGAGCAGTTCTTC	CASSQEGAPEDEQFF
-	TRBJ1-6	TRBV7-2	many	TGTGCCAGCAGCTTCCGGGGGATGGGGGGGAATAATAATTCACCCCTCCACTTT	CASSFRGMGGNNNSPLHF
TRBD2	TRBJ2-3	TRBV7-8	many	TGTGCCAGCAGCCAGCTAGCGGGGACCACAGATACGCAGTATTTT	CASSQLAGTTDTQYF
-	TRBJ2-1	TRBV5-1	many	TGCGCCAGCAGCTTAAGTTCGAGTGACTACAATGAGCAGTTCTTC	CASSLSSSDYNEQFF
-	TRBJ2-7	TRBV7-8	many	TGTGCCAGCAGCTTAGGTCAGGCAGAATACGAGCAGTACTTC	CASSLGQAEYEQYF
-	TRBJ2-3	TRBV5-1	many	TGCGCCAGCAGCCCACGGACGAAAGATACGCAGTATTTT	CASSPRTKDTQYF
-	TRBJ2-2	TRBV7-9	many	TGTGCCAGCAGCTTAGAACTGATAAGGAACGGGGAGCTGTTTTTT	CASSLELIRNGELFF
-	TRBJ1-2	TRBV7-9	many	TGTGCCAGCAGCCCCAGGCAGGCGGGCAACTATGGCTACACCTTC	CASSPRQAGNYGYTF
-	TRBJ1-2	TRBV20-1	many	TGCAGTGCTAGACAGGGGAAGGACTATGGCTACACCTTC	CSARQGKDYGYTF
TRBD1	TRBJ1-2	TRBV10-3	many	TGTGCCTCGACGGACAGGGGGCAGGGTGGCTACACCTTC	CASTDRGQGGYTF
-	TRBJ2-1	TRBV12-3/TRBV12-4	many	TGTGCCAGCAGTTTTTCCCGACTAGGGATCGGGCAGTTCTTC	CASSFSRLGIGQFF
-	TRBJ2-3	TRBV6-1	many	TGTGCCAGCAGTGAACCGGCACTAGCCCATGGCACAGATACGCAGTATTTT	CASSEPALAHGTDTQYF
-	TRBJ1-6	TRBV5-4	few	TGTGCCAGCAGCCCACAAAATAGGGGGAGTATCGGCTCACCCCTCCACTTT	CASSPQNRGSIGSPLHF
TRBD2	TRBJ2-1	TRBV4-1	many	TGCGCCAGCAGCCAAGGGACTAGCGGCACGAATGAGCAGTTCTTC	CASSQGTSGTNEQFF
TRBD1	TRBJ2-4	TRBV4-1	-	TGCGCCAGCAGCCAAAGGGACAGCCAAAACATTCAGTACTTC	CASSQRDSQNIQYF
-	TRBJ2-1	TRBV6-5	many	TGTGCCAGCAGTTACTCCCGGTCCAATGAGCAGTTCTTC	CASSYSRSNEQFF
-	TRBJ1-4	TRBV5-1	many	TGCGCCAGCAGCAACGAGGGGGGGACGGAGGAAAAACTGTTTTTT	CASSNEGGTEEKLFF
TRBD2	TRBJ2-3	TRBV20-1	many	TGCAGTGCTGGTGGGGCTAGCGGTACAGATACGCAGTATTTT	CSAGGASGTDTQYF
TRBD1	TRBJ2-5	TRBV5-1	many	TGCGCCAGCAGCTGGGGAACCGGGACAGGGAATCGAGAGACCCAGTACTTC	CASSWGTGTGNRETQYF
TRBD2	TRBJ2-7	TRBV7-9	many	TGTGCCAGCAGCACAGGGACTAGCGGGAGCGAGCAGTACTTC	CASSTGTSGSEQYF
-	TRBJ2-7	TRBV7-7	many	TGTGCCAGCAGCTTCGGTAATGACTACGAGCAGTACTTC	CASSFGNDYEQYF
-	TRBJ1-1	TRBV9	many	TGTGCCAGCAGACGAACCGGGACAAGCAACACTGAAGCTTTCTTT	CASRRTGTSNTEAFF
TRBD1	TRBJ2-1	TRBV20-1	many	TGCAGTGCTAGAACTTGGGGCCAGGGGGACGGTGAGCAGTTCTTC	CSARTWGQGDGEQFF
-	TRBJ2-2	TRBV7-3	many	TGTGCCAGCAGCGAGACCCGGGGGGCAAGTTCCGGGGAGCTGTTTTTT	CASSETRGASSGELFF
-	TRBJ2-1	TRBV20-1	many	TGCAGTGCCAATTTACGTCCCCGTTCCTACAATGAGCAGTTCTTC	CSANLRPRSYNEQFF
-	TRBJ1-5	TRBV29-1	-	TGCAGCGTCGACAGGACTCGGGGCAATCAGCCCCAGCATTTT	CSVDRTRGNQPQHF
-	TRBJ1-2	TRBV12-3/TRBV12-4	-	TGTGCCAGCAGATCCCTTATCAACTATGGCTACACCTTC	CASRSLINYGYTF
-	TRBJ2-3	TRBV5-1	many	TGCGCCAGCAGGGTCTTTGATACGCAGTATTTT	CASRVFDTQYF
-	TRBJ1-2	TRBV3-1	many	TGTGCCAGCAGCCGTACGACGGGGAACTATGGCTACACCTTC	CASSRTTGNYGYTF
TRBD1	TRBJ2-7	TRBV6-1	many	TGTGCCAGCAGTCTAAACAGGGGCCTAGGGTACGAGCAGTACTTC	CASSLNRGLGYEQYF
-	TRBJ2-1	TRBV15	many	TGTGCCACCAGCAGATCGGGGAACCTTTACAATGAGCAGTTCTTC	CATSRSGNLYNEQFF
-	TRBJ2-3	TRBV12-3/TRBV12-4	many	TGTGCCAGCAGTTTACTAGCCACAGATACGCAGTATTTT	CASSLLATDTQYF
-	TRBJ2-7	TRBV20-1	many	TGCAGTGCGGGAGGAGGCCACGAGCAGTACTTC	CSAGGGHEQYF